The 2 T cell receptor beta chains below all came from one sample that was sequenced in a study of cytotoxic CD8 clonotypes in ibrutinib-treated CLL. Sequencing used immunoSEQ multiplex PCR; TCRdb keeps in-frame clones, though not all of them. This repertoire shows over 150,000 clones, around 72% found once; its top ten account for roughly 12%. This material consisted of PBMCs, taken after 24 months of ibrutinib treatment. The receptors derive from a human donor with chronic lymphocytic leukemia.

The CDR3 DNA reads as TGTGCCAGCAGTTTATTGTCAGAGCCCCAGCATTTT. Encoded protein: CASSLLSEPQHF. The chain recombines TRBV28 with TRBJ1-5; D is undetermined. CDR1 MDHEN and CDR2 SYDVKM come from the germline V gene. The CDR3 consists of 12 residues. Deletions cut 1 base from V and 8 bases from J, with 6 bases between. Combining the CDR3 with reference TRBV28 and TRBJ1-5 gives the whole variable domain DVKVTQSSRYLVKRTGEKVFLECVQDMDHENMFWYRQDPGLGLRLIYFSYDVKMKEKGDIPEGYSVSREKKERFSLILESASTNQTSMYLCASSLLSEPQHFGDGTRLSIL.

The chain couples TRBV4-3 to TRBJ2-7; 11 bases are shared with TRBD2. This CDR3 spans 14 amino acids. The V gene's germline CDR1 is LGHNA and CDR2 YSLEER. V was clipped by 5 bases and J by 3 bases; unmatched bases: 3. The CDR3 is CASSRGLAGYEQYF. CDR3 coding DNA: TGCGCCAGCAGCAGAGGACTAGCGGGCTACGAGCAGTACTTC.